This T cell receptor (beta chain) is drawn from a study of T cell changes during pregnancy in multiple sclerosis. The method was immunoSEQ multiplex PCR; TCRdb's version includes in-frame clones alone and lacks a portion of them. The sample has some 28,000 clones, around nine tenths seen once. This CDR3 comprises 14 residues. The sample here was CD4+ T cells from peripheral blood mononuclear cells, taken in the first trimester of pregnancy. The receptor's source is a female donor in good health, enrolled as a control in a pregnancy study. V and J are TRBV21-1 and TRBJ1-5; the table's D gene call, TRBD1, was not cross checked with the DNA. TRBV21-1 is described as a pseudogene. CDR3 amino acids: CASSEGTLNQPQHF. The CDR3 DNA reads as TGTGCCAGCAGCGAGGGGACACTCAATCAGCCCCAGCATTTT.